Following are 2 T cell receptor beta chains from one sample sequenced in a study of CD8 T cells in ankylosing spondylitis. No antigen is known for these receptors. TCRdb reanalysed the 5' RACE reads using MiXCR and keeps one entry per CDR3 protein. This table has about 800,000 distinct CDR3 sequences, about 10% appearing once. Study-wide results and caveats: Seven or eight highly homologous variants formed a TCR beta motif that appeared characteristic of ankylosing spondylitis blood.

Sequencing input: blood, either unsorted or a sorted T cell fraction (not recorded which). These receptors were taken from a male donor with ankylosing spondylitis.

This clonotype turned up a few times. The chain employs TRBV7-2 and TRBJ2-1; D gene uncertain. Looked up from germline, CDR1 is SGHTA and CDR2 is FQGNSA. V was trimmed by 2 bases and J by 2 bases, leaving 10 bases between them. The CDR3 sequence is 15 residues long. The CDR3, as DNA: TGTGCCAGCAGCTTAAGCCTCGGACCCTACAATGAGCAGTTCTTC. This sequence encodes CASSLSLGPYNEQFF.

The chain employs TRBV11-2 and TRBJ2-7, with D possibly being TRBD1 or TRBD2 (5 bases each). The V gene lost 2 bases and the J gene lost 2 bases, with 13 bases spanning the gap. Germline CDR1 SGHAT, CDR2 FQNNGV. The CDR3 sequence is 15 residues long. The CDR3 DNA follows: TGTGCCAGCAGCTTAAACTTCTGGGGGACCTACGAGCAGTACTTC. Its protein is CASSLNFWGTYEQYF.